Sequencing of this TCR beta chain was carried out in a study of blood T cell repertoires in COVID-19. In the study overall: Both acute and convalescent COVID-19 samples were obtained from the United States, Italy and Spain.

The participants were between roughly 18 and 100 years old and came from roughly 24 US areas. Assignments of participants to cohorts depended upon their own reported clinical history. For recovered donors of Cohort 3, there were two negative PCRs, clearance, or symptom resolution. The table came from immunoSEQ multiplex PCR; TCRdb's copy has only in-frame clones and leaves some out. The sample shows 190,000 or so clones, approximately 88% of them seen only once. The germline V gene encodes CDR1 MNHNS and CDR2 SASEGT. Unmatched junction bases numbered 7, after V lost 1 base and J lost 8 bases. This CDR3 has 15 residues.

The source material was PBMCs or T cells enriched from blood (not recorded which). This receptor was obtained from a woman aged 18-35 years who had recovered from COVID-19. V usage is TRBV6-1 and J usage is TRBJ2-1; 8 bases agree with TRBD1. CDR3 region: CASSEGTGFLDEQFF. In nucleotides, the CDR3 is TGTGCCAGCAGTGAAGGGACAGGGTTTTTGGATGAGCAGTTCTTC.